Listed below are T cell receptor beta chains from one sample, sequenced in a study of blood T cell repertoires in COVID-19. Clones were read by immunoSEQ multiplex PCR, and TCRdb kept only the in-frame ones, dropping some. The repertoire consists of some 200,000 clones, with around 89% occurring once and the leading ten covering under 3%. Specimen: PBMCs or T cells enriched from blood (not recorded which). The receptor set was obtained from a woman in her 30s who had recovered from COVID-19. The CDR3 runs from the conserved cysteine through the conserved F or W. A D gene is named only where the DNA matches it firmly. Part of the rows lack a size; the others show once, few, many or a class for expanded clones.

J: TRBJ1-3
V: TRBV4-3
D: .
size: once
CDR3: CASSQTAMGSGNTIYF
DNA: TGCGCCAGCAGCCAGACAGCGATGGGAAGTGGAAACACCATATATTTT

J: TRBJ2-5
V: TRBV21-1
D: .
size: .
CDR3: CASSAGRGRGVETQYF
DNA: TGTGCCAGCAGCGCCGGGAGGGGCAGGGGGGTTGAGACCCAGTACTTC

J: TRBJ1-1
V: TRBV18
D: TRBD1
size: .
CDR3: CASSQGTGEWDTEAFF
DNA: TGTGCCAGCTCACAAGGGACAGGGGAGTGGGACACTGAAGCTTTCTTT

J: TRBJ2-5
V: TRBV12-5
D: TRBD2
size: .
CDR3: CASGLIQGLAGAIQETQYF
DNA: TGTGCTAGTGGTTTGATTCAGGGGCTAGCGGGGGCCATCCAAGAGACCCAGTACTTC

J: TRBJ1-3
V: TRBV9
D: .
size: .
CDR3: CASSGTGSSGNTIYF
DNA: TGTGCCAGCAGCGGAACAGGGTCTAGTGGAAACACCATATATTTT

J: TRBJ1-2
V: TRBV10-3
D: TRBD1
size: .
CDR3: CAISATQGANYGYTF
DNA: TGTGCCATCAGTGCAACACAGGGGGCCAACTATGGCTACACCTTC

J: TRBJ2-3
V: TRBV12-3/TRBV12-4
D: .
size: .
CDR3: CASSVGAIDTQYF
DNA: TGTGCCAGCAGTGTGGGGGCCATAGATACGCAGTATTTT

J: TRBJ1-6
V: TRBV7-8
D: TRBD1
size: .
CDR3: CASSPRDSFYSPLHF
DNA: TGTGCCAGCAGCCCACGGGACAGCTTCTATTCACCCCTCCACTTT

J: TRBJ1-4
V: TRBV4-3
D: .
size: .
CDR3: CASSQVWANKGEKLFF
DNA: TGCGCCAGCAGCCAAGTCTGGGCAAACAAAGGTGAAAAACTGTTTTTT

J: TRBJ2-1
V: TRBV11-3
D: .
size: .
CDR3: CASSLGLSPPFEQFF
DNA: TGTGCCAGCAGCTTAGGACTTTCCCCTCCCTTTGAGCAGTTCTTC

J: TRBJ1-1
V: TRBV13
D: .
size: .
CDR3: CASSTWGVNTEAFF
DNA: TGTGCCAGCAGCACCTGGGGGGTGAACACTGAAGCTTTCTTT

J: TRBJ1-1
V: TRBV15
D: .
size: .
CDR3: CATSRDLTGTEAFF
DNA: TGTGCCACCAGCAGAGACCTCACAGGCACTGAAGCTTTCTTT

J: TRBJ1-2
V: TRBV4-1
D: TRBD1
size: .
CDR3: CASSQGAAGGNYGYTF
DNA: TGCGCCAGCAGCCAAGGTGCAGCAGGGGGGAACTATGGCTACACCTTC

J: TRBJ1-3
V: TRBV7-9
D: .
size: .
CDR3: CASSLATWETGNTIYF
DNA: TGTGCCAGCAGCTTAGCCACGTGGGAGACAGGAAACACCATATATTTT

J: TRBJ2-3
V: TRBV9
D: .
size: .
CDR3: CASSTWDGAGTDTQYF
DNA: TGTGCCAGCAGCACTTGGGATGGGGCTGGCACAGATACGCAGTATTTT

J: TRBJ2-3
V: TRBV2
D: TRBD2
size: .
CDR3: CASKRSGGATDTQYF
DNA: TGTGCCAGCAAAAGATCCGGGGGGGCCACAGATACGCAGTATTTT

J: TRBJ1-2
V: TRBV27
D: TRBD1
size: .
CDR3: CASSLGQGAVNGYTF
DNA: TGTGCCAGCAGTTTAGGGCAGGGGGCTGTCAATGGCTACACCTTC

J: TRBJ1-3
V: TRBV28
D: .
size: few
CDR3: CASSREDLNTIYF
DNA: TGTGCCAGCTCAAGGGAGGACCTCAACACCATATATTTT

J: TRBJ1-1
V: TRBV6-5
D: .
size: .
CDR3: CASSYGGSTEAFF
DNA: TGTGCCAGCAGTTACGGGGGGTCCACTGAAGCTTTCTTT

J: TRBJ1-1
V: TRBV5-8
D: TRBD1
size: .
CDR3: CASSLDRGLLAFF
DNA: TGTGCCAGCAGCCTCGACAGGGGGCTTCTTGCTTTCTTT

J: TRBJ2-1
V: TRBV11-3
D: .
size: .
CDR3: CASSLAQGSYNEQFF
DNA: TGTGCCAGCAGCTTAGCGCAGGGCTCCTACAATGAGCAGTTCTTC